These 28 T cell receptor beta chains share one sample of origin, sequenced in a study of OX40 agonist ivuxolimab in advanced cancers. Sequencing used immunoSEQ multiplex PCR; TCRdb keeps in-frame clones, though not all of them. The sample carries tens of thousands of clones, about 81% recorded once. Sequences were derived from CD4+ or CD8+ T cells sorted from blood, sampled in a trial of the OX40 agonist ivuxolimab. The receptors stem from an adult with an advanced solid tumor such as melanoma, head and neck, liver or kidney cancer.

CDR3 coding DNA: TGTGCCAGCAGCTCTTGGTCCGGACAGGGAGGAAACACCATATATTTT. It yields the protein CASSSWSGQGGNTIYF. The V call is TRBV7-8, the J call TRBJ1-3, with 8 bases fitting TRBD1. Per the germline V gene, CDR1 is SGHVS and CDR2 is FQNEAQ. The CDR3 has 16 amino acids. The V segment lost 4 bases and the J segment 4 bases; nucleotides outside the gene matches: 9.

The chain carries TRBV4-1 and TRBJ2-3, with D hard to call. CDR1 MGHRA and CDR2 YSYEKL come from the germline V gene. The CDR3 covers 14 residues. The V end lost 5 bases, the J end lost 1 base, and 10 bases lay between the germline ends. CDR3 sequence (DNA): TGCGCCAGCAGCATCATAGCTGGCACAGATACGCAGTATTTT. It codes for CASSIIAGTDTQYF.

The chain couples TRBV27 to TRBJ1-6; possibly TRBD1 for D (6 bases). With 0 bases removed from V and 6 bases from J, the gap between germline ends came to 12 bases. CDR1 MNHEY and CDR2 SMNVEV come from the germline V gene (reference sequence). This CDR3 spans 16 amino acids. The CDR3 DNA reads as TGTGCCAGCAGTTTATCGGGGACATCATTTAATTCACCCCTCCACTTT. Protein product: CASSLSGTSFNSPLHF.

The chain uses TRBV29-1 and TRBJ2-5; a weak D match, TRBD2 (6 bases). There are 12 residues in the CDR3. From germline, CDR1 is SQVTM and CDR2 ANQGSEA. V was shortened by 8 bases and J by 4 bases, with 14 bases between the two germline ends. This CDR3 reads CSPRVGGETQYF. CDR3 bases: TGCAGCCCCCGGGTGGGAGGAGAGACCCAGTACTTC.

This chain links TRBV27 with TRBJ2-4; D is undetermined. The CDR3 runs to 15 residues. Deletions cut 6 bases from V and 0 bases from J, with 12 bases between. Germline V gives CDR1 MNHEY, CDR2 SMNVEV (reference sequence). CDR3 nucleotides: TGTGCCAGCAGCAAAAATACAGTAGCCAAAAACATTCAGTACTTC. The encoded protein is CASSKNTVAKNIQYF.

The chain uses TRBV19 and TRBJ1-2, with unresolved D. Deletions cut 5 bases from V and 3 bases from J, with 10 bases between. Germline V gives CDR1 LNHDA, CDR2 SQIVND (reference sequence). The CDR3 totals 13 residues. The CDR3 region is CASSPRRDYGYTF. CDR3 sequence (DNA): TGTGCCAGTAGTCCGCGACGGGACTATGGCTACACCTTC.

This clone appeared a few times. The V and J genes are TRBV11-2 and TRBJ2-3; tentatively, D is TRBD2 (7 bases). Per germline, CDR1 SGHAT and CDR2 FQNNGV. The CDR3 sequence is 17 residues long. Trimming left V 2 bases short and J 3 bases short, with 18 bases between. The CDR3 DNA reads as TGTGCCAGCAGCTTAACGTTGGCGGGGGCGGGGACAGATACGCAGTATTTT. Translating it yields CASSLTLAGAGTDTQYF.

The chain has TRBV7-6 and TRBJ2-3; unclear D gene. The CDR3 consists of 14 residues. V was pared by 5 bases and J by 5 bases, with 14 bases between. Germline CDR1 and CDR2: SGHVS and FNYEAQ. Written as DNA, the CDR3 is TGTGCCAGCAGCCCCCTGGGCGGTCTAGATACGCAGTATTTT. It is translated as CASSPLGGLDTQYF.

The chain has TRBV13 and TRBJ2-4; 15 bases agree with TRBD2. V dropped 3 bases and J dropped 1; count of bases not matched to a gene: 7. The CDR3 is 19 residues long. Germline V gene lookup returns CDR1 PRHDT and CDR2 FYEKMQ (reference sequence). The CDR3 DNA is TGTGCCAGCAGCTTTCGGACTAGCGGGGGGGCTACGGCCAAAAACATTCAGTACTTC. Translating it yields CASSFRTSGGATAKNIQYF. Full variable domain (missing parts from reference TRBV13 and TRBJ2-4): AAGVIQSPRHLIKEKRETATLKCYPIPRHDTVYWYQQGPGQDPQFLISFYEKMQSDKGSIPDRFSAQQFSDYHSELNMSSLELGDSALYFCASSFRTSGGATAKNIQYFGAGTRLSVL.

The chain combines TRBV5-6 with TRBJ2-1, with D possibly matching TRBD2 (6 bases). The CDR3 contains 15 residues. Germline values: CDR1 SGHDT, CDR2 YYEEEE. The V end lost 3 bases, the J end lost 2 bases, and 12 bases lay between the germline ends. The CDR3 here is CASSSGSFPYNEQFF. CDR3 DNA: TGTGCCAGCAGCTCCGGGAGTTTTCCCTACAATGAGCAGTTCTTC.

The V call is TRBV7-9, the J call TRBJ1-1, with D perhaps TRBD1 (5 bases). The CDR3 runs to 17 residues. The germline V and J ends were trimmed by 3 bases and 3 bases, with 20 bases remaining between them. Germline loops: CDR1 SEHNR, CDR2 FQNEAQ (reference sequence). The CDR3 region is CASSLQPPGKRDTEAFF. CDR3 coding DNA: TGTGCCAGCAGCTTGCAACCCCCAGGGAAGAGGGACACTGAAGCTTTCTTT.

V and J are TRBV27 and TRBJ1-1; D unclear. CDR3 length: 13 residues. Trimming took 2 bases from V and 4 from J, leaving 8 bases between them. Germline V lookup: CDR1 MNHEY, CDR2 SMNVEV (reference sequence). The CDR3 DNA is TGTGCCAGCAGTTTAGGAGCAACCACTGAAGCTTTCTTT. The encoded protein is CASSLGATTEAFF.

The gene calls are TRBV11-3 and TRBJ2-1; 13 bases match TRBD2. After removal of 6 bases from V and 4 bases from J, the junction contained 6 bases not matched to a gene. This CDR3 has 16 amino acids. CDR1 and CDR2 from the germline V gene are SGHNT and YENEEA. Here the CDR3 DNA reads TGTGCCAGCAGATTGCGGACTAGCGGGGGTTACAATGAGCAGTTCTTC. This codes for CASRLRTSGGYNEQFF.

The genes are TRBV30 and TRBJ1-2; 8 bases agree with TRBD1. The germline gives CDR1 GTSNPN, CDR2 SVGIG (reference sequence). After removal of 2 bases from V and 4 bases from J, the junction contained 6 bases not matched to a gene. CDR3 length equals 14 residues. CDR3 residues: CAWSLTGVRYGYTF. In DNA form, the CDR3 reads TGTGCCTGGAGTTTGACAGGGGTGCGCTATGGCTACACCTTC.

The genes are TRBV5-1 and TRBJ1-2, with unresolved D. This CDR3 comprises 13 residues. V was pared by 10 bases and J by 3 bases, with 16 bases between. From germline, CDR1 is SGHRS and CDR2 YFSETQ. CDR3 bases: TGCGCCGGATCCGTGGACGGGGACTATGGCTACACCTTC. Protein product: CAGSVDGDYGYTF. Filled out from reference TRBV5-1 and TRBJ1-2, the complete variable domain reads KAGVTQTPRYLIKTRGQQVTLSCSPISGHRSVSWYQQTPGQGLQFLFEYFSETQRNKGNFPGRFSGRQFSNSRSEMNVSTLELGDSALYLCAGSVDGDYGYTFGSGTRLTVV.

The rearrangement links TRBV9 to TRBJ2-2; 9 bases align to TRBD2. The ends lost 8 bases at V and 0 bases at J; junction bases unmatched: 2. This CDR3 has 14 residues. The V gene's germline CDR1 is SGDLS and CDR2 YYNGEE. CDR3 bases: TGTGCCAGTCGCGGGGGGGCGAACACCGGGGAGCTGTTTTTT. This translates into CASRGGANTGELFF.

V gene TRBV6-5 combines with J gene TRBJ2-7; a possible D gene is TRBD1 (5 bases). Germline CDR1 is MNHEY and CDR2 is SVGAGI. V was trimmed by 0 bases and J by 2 bases, leaving 8 bases between them. The CDR3 consists of 14 residues. CDR3 region: CASSYSGAAYEQYF. The CDR3 DNA is TGTGCCAGCAGTTACTCTGGGGCGGCCTACGAGCAGTACTTC.

The V and J genes are TRBV5-4 and TRBJ2-7; D remains ambiguous. This CDR3 is 12 amino acids long. V was pared by 0 bases and J by 6 bases, with 7 bases between. CDR1 is SGHNT and CDR2 is YYREEE in the germline V gene (reference sequence). CDR3 DNA sequence: TGTGCCAGCAGCTTGGTTGCGGCCGAGCAGTACTTC. Its protein is CASSLVAAEQYF.

The V gene is TRBV6-1, the J gene TRBJ1-4; D is ambiguous. Germline CDR1 reads MNHNS; CDR2 reads SASEGT. Trimming removed 10 bases from V and 1 base from J, with 13 bases in between. CDR3 size: 14 residues. CDR3 sequence reads: CAIRGGITNEKLFF. CDR3 nucleotides: TGTGCCATACGCGGCGGGATAACTAATGAAAAACTGTTTTTT.

This chain links TRBV6-5 with TRBJ1-5, with D possibly being TRBD1 (5 bases). This CDR3 region has 15 residues. V shed 6 bases and J shed 1 base, with 13 bases lying between them. Germline V gene sequence: CDR1 MNHEY, CDR2 SVGAGI. The CDR3 bases are TGTGCCAGCAGCCAACAGGTTTTAAGCAATCAGCCCCAGCATTTT. It is translated as CASSQQVLSNQPQHF.

J is TRBJ2-5 and V is TRBV27, with a tentative D call TRBD1 (6 bases). The J call may be incorrect, as the DNA end agrees better with TRBJ2-7. Per germline, CDR1 MNHEY and CDR2 SMNVEV (reference sequence). The CDR3 extends over 12 amino acids. The CDR3 region is CASWGHGYEQYF. CDR3 nucleotides: TGTGCCAGCTGGGGACATGGCTACGAGCAGTACTTC.

This clone was found once. The gene calls are TRBV5-1 and TRBJ1-6; D uncertain. The germline gives CDR1 SGHRS, CDR2 YFSETQ. Trimming removed 1 base at V and 0 bases at J, with 5 bases between. The CDR3 totals 15 residues. CDR3 protein: CASSLRSSYNSPLHF. The CDR3 nucleotides are TGCGCCAGCAGCTTGAGGAGCTCCTATAATTCACCCCTCCACTTT.

The V and J genes are TRBV19 and TRBJ2-1; D may match TRBD1 or TRBD2 (5 bases each). The CDR3 runs to 13 residues. Germline assignment: CDR1 LNHDA and CDR2 SQIVND (reference sequence). V lost 6 bases, J lost 6 bases, and 12 bases lay in between. CDR3 residues: CASRDQGRNEQFF. The DNA for the CDR3 is TGTGCCAGTAGGGATCAGGGACGCAATGAGCAGTTCTTC.

This clone came up many times. This rearrangement joins TRBV4-1 to TRBJ2-1, with D possibly TRBD2 on 6 matching bases. CDR3 length equals 13 residues. Germline V gene data show CDR1 as MGHRA and CDR2 as YSYEKL. Deletions cut 8 bases from V and 7 bases from J, with 15 bases between. CDR3 sequence: CASHAVGGNEQFF. The CDR3 coding sequence is TGCGCCAGCCACGCCGTAGGAGGGAATGAGCAGTTCTTC.

The chain is built from TRBV7-3 and TRBJ1-5; D call uncertain. The V gene's germline CDR1 is SGHTA and CDR2 FQGTGA. Trimming took 3 bases from V and 7 from J, leaving 10 bases between them. The CDR3 totals 13 residues. CDR3 in DNA: TGTGCCAGCAGCTTGACAACAGAACAGCCCCAGCATTTT. Translation gives CASSLTTEQPQHF. The variable domain in full, with the rest retrieved from reference TRBV7-3 and TRBJ1-5, is GAGVSQTPSNKVTEKGKYVELRCDPISGHTALYWYRQSLGQGPEFLIYFQGTGAADDSGLPNDRFFAVRPEGSVSTLKIQRTERGDSAVYLCASSLTTEQPQHFGDGTRLSIL.

This clone occurred once. The chain uses TRBV9 and TRBJ2-7; D possibly corresponds to TRBD2 (6 bases). V shed 3 bases and J shed 6 bases, with 13 bases lying between them. The CDR3 consists of 13 residues. Per the germline V gene, CDR1 is SGDLS and CDR2 is YYNGEE. The CDR3 DNA reads TGTGCCAGCAGCGCCGGGAGTGCCCTCGAGCAGTACTTC. Its protein is CASSAGSALEQYF.

The chain joins TRBV19 to TRBJ2-7; weak D call: TRBD1 (6 bases). There are 15 residues in the CDR3. Looked up from germline, CDR1 is LNHDA and CDR2 is SQIVND (reference sequence). Trimming removed 4 bases from V and 3 bases from J, with 16 bases in between. The CDR3 DNA follows: TGTGCCAGTAGTACAGCAGGGGAAGGAAACTACGAGCAGTACTTC. This codes for CASSTAGEGNYEQYF. The whole variable domain, remainder taken from reference TRBV19 and TRBJ2-7, is DGGITQSPKYLFRKEGQNVTLSCEQNLNHDAMYWYRQDPGQGLRLIYYSQIVNDFQKGDIAEGYSVSREKKESFPLTVTSAQKNPTAFYLCASSTAGEGNYEQYFGPGTRLTVT.

V usage is TRBV5-5 and J usage is TRBJ1-3, with unresolved D. This CDR3 contains 16 residues. Germline CDR1 reads SGHKS; CDR2 reads YYEKEE (reference sequence). The V end lost 0 bases, the J end lost 0 bases, and 10 bases lay between the germline ends. CDR3 protein: CASSLGLAHSGNTIYF. The DNA of the CDR3 is TGTGCCAGCAGCTTGGGACTTGCGCACTCTGGAAACACCATATATTTT. Using reference TRBV5-5 and TRBJ1-3 for the parts outside the CDR3, the full variable domain is DAGVTQSPTHLIKTRGQQVTLRCSPISGHKSVSWYQQVLGQGPQFIFQYYEKEERGRGNFPDRFSARQFPNYSSELNVNALLLGDSALYLCASSLGLAHSGNTIYFGEGSWLTVV.